This T cell receptor (beta chain) was sequenced for a study of patients and donors after allogeneic stem cell transplantation. The CDR3 is made up of 16 amino acids. Germline values: CDR1 LGHDT, CDR2 YNNKEL (reference sequence). V dropped 0 bases and J dropped 3 bases, with 13 bases sitting between them. Each CDR3 protein gets one entry after TCRdb re-called the RT-PCR reads with MiXCR. The sample has around 1,400 distinct CDR3 sequences, about 5% seen once. Only a few counts were recorded for this clonotype. The chain employs TRBV3-1 and TRBJ2-3; D may be TRBD2 (5 bases). The clonotype originates from a human donor who was either an allogeneic HSCT recipient or a stem cell or donor lymphocyte infusion donor (not recorded which). It is not recorded whose cells these are; they may come from a transplant donor. The sample was blood, either unsorted or a sorted T cell fraction (not recorded which). The CDR3 loop reads CASSQDGTRRTDTQYF. DNA for the CDR3: TGTGCCAGCAGCCAAGATGGTACTAGGCGGACAGATACGCAGTATTTT.